The 12 T cell receptor beta chains below were found in one sample sequenced in a study of vaccination and CD4 T cells after COVID-19. MiXCR, applied by TCRdb to the PCR reads, yields one record per CDR3 protein. The sample has some 25,000 distinct CDR3 sequences, 45% to 55% seen once. Sequencing was performed on CD4+ T cells from blood, taken before SARS-CoV-2 vaccination. These receptors came from a human donor who had recovered from COVID-19.

CDR3 nucleotides: TGTGCCTGGAGTAGAATGGCGGGAGGACCCGGGGAGCTGTTTTTT. The encoded protein is CAWSRMAGGPGELFF. This chain connects TRBV30 to TRBJ2-2; 8 positions agree with TRBD2. The CDR3 loop spans 15 amino acids. The V gene end was trimmed by 2 bases and the J gene end by 6 bases; junction bases not matched to a gene: 8. Germline V gene sequence: CDR1 GTSNPN, CDR2 SVGIG (reference sequence). The whole variable domain, filled in from reference TRBV30 and TRBJ2-2, reads SQTIHQWPATLVQPVGSPLSLECTVEGTSNPNLYWYRQAAGRGLQLLFYSVGIGQISSEVPQNLSASRPQDRQFILSSKKLLLSDSGFYLCAWSRMAGGPGELFFGEGSRLTVL.

The chain is built from TRBV5-4 and TRBJ1-4, with D perhaps TRBD1 (5 bases). The CDR3 is 14 amino acids. Trimming stripped 2 bases from V and 6 bases from J, with 11 bases between. Germline values: CDR1 SGHNT, CDR2 YYREEE (reference sequence). DNA for the CDR3: TGTGCCAGCAGCTTAAGGCAGGGTGATGAAAAACTGTTTTTT. Amino acid sequence: CASSLRQGDEKLFF.

In its sample, this clonotype was seen once. The gene calls are TRBV27 and TRBJ2-5; D tentatively reads TRBD1 or TRBD2 (5 bases each). Deletions cut 4 bases from V and 7 bases from J, with 25 bases between. This CDR3 is built from 17 residues. The germline CDR1 and CDR2 sequences are MNHEY and SMNVEV (reference sequence). The CDR3 protein is CASSSRGVSARMGTQYF. The CDR3 DNA is TGTGCCAGCAGTTCCCGAGGGGTATCGGCCCGGATGGGGACCCAGTACTTC.

The chain carries TRBV20-1 and TRBJ2-7; the match to TRBD2 covers 14 bases. The CDR3 sequence is 15 residues long. Germline V lookup: CDR1 DFQATT, CDR2 SNEGSKA (reference sequence). V lost 4 bases, J lost 3 bases, and 5 bases stayed unmatched. The CDR3 sequence is CSAIVGTSGSYEQYF. The CDR3 nucleotides are TGCAGTGCTATAGTAGGGACTAGCGGGAGCTACGAGCAGTACTTC.

This clonotype was detected a few times. The chain couples TRBV20-1 to TRBJ2-1, with 11 bases matching TRBD2. The CDR3 has 16 amino acids. Germline lookup yields CDR1 DFQATT and CDR2 SNEGSKA (reference sequence). V shed 2 bases and J 6 bases; nucleotides not matched to a gene: 9. The CDR3 spells CSARTSGSRGRNEQFF. The CDR3 DNA follows: TGCAGTGCTAGAACTAGCGGGAGCCGGGGTCGCAATGAGCAGTTCTTC.

This clonotype has a handful of counts. The chain combines TRBV19 with TRBJ1-5; 8 nucleotides match TRBD1. CDR3 length equals 16 residues. Trimming removed 10 bases from V and 0 bases from J; junction bases left unmatched: 11. The V gene's germline CDR1 is LNHDA and CDR2 SQIVND (reference sequence). DNA of the CDR3: TGTGCCACCACATCGGGACAGGCCTATAGCAATCAGCCCCAGCATTTT. Encoded protein: CATTSGQAYSNQPQHF.

The chain is built from TRBV5-1 and TRBJ2-1; 15 nucleotides line up with TRBD2. The length of the CDR3 is 19 residues. Trimming took 6 bases from V and 5 from J; bases not matched to a gene: 15. Germline lookup yields CDR1 SGHRS and CDR2 YFSETQ. The CDR3 loop reads CASKRGGLAGGLEHNEQFF. The CDR3 nucleotides read TGCGCCAGCAAACGAGGGGGACTAGCGGGGGGCCTGGAACACAATGAGCAGTTCTTC.

This clonotype was seen more than once but under ten times. The V and J genes are TRBV6-1 and TRBJ2-2; 7 nucleotides line up with TRBD2. There are 13 residues in the CDR3. The germline gives CDR1 MNHNS, CDR2 SASEGT. CDR3 loop: CVTAGPNTGELFF. The CDR3, as DNA: TGTGTGACAGCGGGGCCTAACACCGGGGAGCTGTTTTTT.

The V and J genes are TRBV20-1 and TRBJ2-3; D tentatively reads TRBD1 or TRBD2 (5 bases each). V gave up 0 bases and J gave up 0 bases, with 7 bases separating them. This CDR3 region has 14 residues. Germline V gene lookup returns CDR1 DFQATT and CDR2 SNEGSKA (reference sequence). CDR3 DNA: TGCAGTGCTAGAGATGGGACGAGCACAGATACGCAGTATTTT. This encodes CSARDGTSTDTQYF.

There are a few counts of this clonotype. The rearrangement links TRBV19 to TRBJ2-2; D gene uncertain. Trimming left V 6 bases short and J 8 bases short, with 10 bases between. The CDR3 loop spans 12 amino acids. Germline values: CDR1 LNHDA, CDR2 SQIVND (reference sequence). The CDR3 loop reads CASSSPGGELFF. The DNA of the CDR3 is TGTGCCAGTAGCTCGCCCGGAGGGGAGCTGTTTTTT.

This chain uses TRBV11-2 with TRBJ1-1, with a tentative D call TRBD1 (5 bases). The CDR3 is 14 residues long. Germline CDR1 and CDR2: SGHAT and FQNNGV. Between the trimmed V and J ends, which lost 5 bases and 0 bases, there was a span of 10 bases. The CDR3 DNA reads TGTGCCAGCAGCCGACAGTTAATGAACACTGAAGCTTTCTTT. Translated: CASSRQLMNTEAFF. Full variable domain (remainder filled in from reference TRBV11-2 and TRBJ1-1): EAGVAQSPRYKIIEKRQSVAFWCNPISGHATLYWYQQILGQGPKLLIQFQNNGVVDDSQLPKDRFSAERLKGVDSTLKIQPAKLEDSAVYLCASSRQLMNTEAFFGQGTRLTVV.

CDR3 residues: CASSLALGPWGYTF. CDR3 coding DNA: TGTGCCAGCAGCTTAGCGTTAGGGCCTTGGGGCTACACCTTC. The chain combines TRBV7-9 with TRBJ1-2; D call uncertain. Germline V gene data show CDR1 as SEHNR and CDR2 as FQNEAQ (reference sequence). Trimming removed 0 bases at V and 8 bases at J, with 13 bases between. This CDR3 comprises 14 residues.